The rows below give T cell receptor beta chains drawn from one sample of a study of blood T cell repertoires in COVID-19. Profiled with immunoSEQ multiplex PCR; TCRdb holds only in-frame clones, not every one. Among roughly 110,000 clones listed, over 70% were seen once. The sequenced material came from peripheral blood. These TCRs come from a woman in her sixties or seventies with acute or convalescent COVID-19. CDR3s include the opening cysteine and the closing phenylalanine or tryptophan. Fields, in order: clone size, D gene, J gene, V gene, CDR3 protein, CDR3 DNA. D genes are given only for firm matches. Rows may omit the clone size; those that give it use once, few, many or a size class.

clone size: NA
D gene: TRBD2
J gene: TRBJ2-1
V gene: TRBV7-9
CDR3 protein: CASALGSGNYNEQFF
CDR3 DNA: TGTGCCAGCGCACTAGGTAGCGGGAACTACAATGAGCAGTTCTTC

clone size: NA
D gene: TRBD1
J gene: TRBJ1-2
V gene: TRBV19
CDR3 protein: CASRAGQEQFYGYTF
CDR3 DNA: TGTGCCAGTAGGGCGGGACAGGAGCAATTCTATGGCTACACCTTC

clone size: NA
D gene: TRBD2
J gene: TRBJ2-1
V gene: TRBV5-1
CDR3 protein: CASSLDGGTYNEQFF
CDR3 DNA: TGCGCCAGCAGCTTGGACGGGGGGACCTACAATGAGCAGTTCTTC

clone size: once
D gene: NA
J gene: TRBJ2-7
V gene: TRBV23-1
CDR3 protein: CASSPGERTNPYEQYF
CDR3 DNA: TGCGCCAGCAGTCCGGGTGAGAGGACTAACCCCTACGAGCAGTACTTC

clone size: NA
D gene: NA
J gene: TRBJ2-1
V gene: TRBV7-3
CDR3 protein: CASSLRLDSYNEQFF
CDR3 DNA: TGTGCCAGCAGCTTAAGACTCGACTCCTACAATGAGCAGTTCTTC

clone size: NA
D gene: NA
J gene: TRBJ2-6
V gene: TRBV19
CDR3 protein: CASSIRGAGANVLTF
CDR3 DNA: TGTGCCAGTAGTATACGAGGTGCTGGGGCCAACGTCCTGACTTTC

clone size: once
D gene: TRBD1
J gene: TRBJ2-7
V gene: TRBV10-2
CDR3 protein: CASRPGQGYEQYF
CDR3 DNA: TGCGCCAGCAGACCCGGACAGGGCTACGAGCAGTACTTC

clone size: many
D gene: NA
J gene: TRBJ2-1
V gene: TRBV4-2
CDR3 protein: CASSQEVGRLNEQFF
CDR3 DNA: TGTGCCAGCAGCCAAGAAGTCGGGAGATTGAATGAGCAGTTCTTC

clone size: NA
D gene: NA
J gene: TRBJ1-1
V gene: TRBV7-2
CDR3 protein: CASSPPPPRNTEAFF
CDR3 DNA: TGTGCCAGCAGCCCCCCGCCCCCGAGGAACACTGAAGCTTTCTTT

clone size: NA
D gene: TRBD2
J gene: TRBJ2-3
V gene: TRBV12-5
CDR3 protein: CASVLTSGDTDTQYF
CDR3 DNA: TGTGCTAGTGTCCTGACTAGCGGAGACACAGATACGCAGTATTTT

clone size: once
D gene: TRBD1
J gene: TRBJ1-1
V gene: TRBV6-2/TRBV6-3
CDR3 protein: CASSIPTGGITEAFF
CDR3 DNA: TGTGCCAGCAGTATACCGACAGGGGGAATCACTGAAGCTTTCTTT

clone size: NA
D gene: TRBD2
J gene: TRBJ2-1
V gene: TRBV10-3
CDR3 protein: CAIMERGGSYNEQFF
CDR3 DNA: TGTGCCATCATGGAGCGGGGGGGCTCCTACAATGAGCAGTTCTTC

clone size: NA
D gene: TRBD1
J gene: TRBJ1-2
V gene: TRBV5-1
CDR3 protein: CASSRTPDRDLYGYTF
CDR3 DNA: TGCGCCAGCAGCCGGACACCGGACAGGGATCTCTATGGCTACACCTTC

clone size: NA
D gene: NA
J gene: TRBJ1-3
V gene: TRBV6-5
CDR3 protein: CASSIRGSGNTIYF
CDR3 DNA: TGTGCCAGCAGTATAAGGGGATCTGGAAACACCATATATTTT

clone size: few
D gene: NA
J gene: TRBJ1-1
V gene: TRBV12-3/TRBV12-4
CDR3 protein: CASNLFGGTEAFF
CDR3 DNA: TGTGCCAGCAACCTCTTCGGGGGCACTGAAGCTTTCTTT